This T cell receptor (beta chain) was recovered during a study of blood T cell repertoires in COVID-19. As for the study in general: Researchers got acute and convalescent COVID-19 samples from the United States, Italy and Spain.

V was clipped by 3 bases and J by 6 bases, with 19 bases between them. Germline lookup yields CDR1 SGHDT and CDR2 YYEEEE. The CDR3 consists of 15 residues. Participants had their cohort set by participant-reported clinical history. Two negative PCRs, clearance, or symptom resolution were required of recovered Cohort 3 donors. Per the original methods: Amplification of reference gene primers provided the estimated nucleated cell counts. Sequencing used immunoSEQ multiplex PCR; TCRdb keeps in-frame clones, though not all of them. That table supplies the V and J calls and clone size; D and trimming were determined from the DNA. The sample has around 280,000 clones, 89% seen once.

The clonotype comes from a woman aged 40 to 50 who had recovered from COVID-19. The rearrangement links TRBV5-6 to TRBJ2-7, with TRBD2 as a possible D gene (6 bases). Sequences were obtained from PBMCs or T cells enriched from blood (not recorded which). The CDR3 loop is CASSWGDWRRSEQYF. Here the CDR3 DNA reads TGTGCCAGCAGCTGGGGGGACTGGAGGAGATCCGAGCAGTACTTC.